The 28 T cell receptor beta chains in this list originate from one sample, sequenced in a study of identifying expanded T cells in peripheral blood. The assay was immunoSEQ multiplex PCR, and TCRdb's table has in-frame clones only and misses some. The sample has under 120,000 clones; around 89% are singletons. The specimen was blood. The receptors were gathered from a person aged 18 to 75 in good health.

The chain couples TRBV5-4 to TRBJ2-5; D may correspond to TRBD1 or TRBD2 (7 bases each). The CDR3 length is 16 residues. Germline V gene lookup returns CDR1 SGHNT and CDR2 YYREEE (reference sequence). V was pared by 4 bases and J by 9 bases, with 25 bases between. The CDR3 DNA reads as TGTGCCAGCAGCACCCAGGGGGGGCTTCTGTCGAGGGCCCAGTACTTC. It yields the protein CASSTQGGLLSRAQYF.

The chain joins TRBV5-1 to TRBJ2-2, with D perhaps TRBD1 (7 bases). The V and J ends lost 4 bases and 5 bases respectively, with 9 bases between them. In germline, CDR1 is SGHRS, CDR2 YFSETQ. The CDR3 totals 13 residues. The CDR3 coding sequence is TGCGCCAGCAGCCCAGGGGGGACCGGGGAGCTGTTTTTT. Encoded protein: CASSPGGTGELFF. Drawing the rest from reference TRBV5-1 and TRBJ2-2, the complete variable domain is KAGVTQTPRYLIKTRGQQVTLSCSPISGHRSVSWYQQTPGQGLQFLFEYFSETQRNKGNFPGRFSGRQFSNSRSEMNVSTLELGDSALYLCASSPGGTGELFFGEGSRLTVL.

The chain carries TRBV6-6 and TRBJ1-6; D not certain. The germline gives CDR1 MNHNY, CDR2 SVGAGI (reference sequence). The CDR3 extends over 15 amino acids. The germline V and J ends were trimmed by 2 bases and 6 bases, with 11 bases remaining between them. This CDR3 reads CASSYRRVSNSPLHF. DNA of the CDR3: TGTGCCAGCAGTTACCGAAGGGTTTCTAATTCACCCCTCCACTTT.

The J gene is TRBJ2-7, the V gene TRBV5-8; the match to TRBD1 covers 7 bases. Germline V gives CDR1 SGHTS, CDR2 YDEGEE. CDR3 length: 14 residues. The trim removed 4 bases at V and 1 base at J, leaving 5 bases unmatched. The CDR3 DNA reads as TGTGCCAGCAGCCCAGGGGGTCTTTCCTACGAGCAGTACTTC. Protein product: CASSPGGLSYEQYF.

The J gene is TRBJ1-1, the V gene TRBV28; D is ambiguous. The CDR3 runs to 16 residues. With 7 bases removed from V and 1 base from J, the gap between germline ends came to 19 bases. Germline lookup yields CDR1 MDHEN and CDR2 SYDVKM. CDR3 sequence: CASKMAGFNRNTEAFF. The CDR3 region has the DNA TGTGCCAGCAAAATGGCCGGATTTAACCGGAACACTGAAGCTTTCTTT.

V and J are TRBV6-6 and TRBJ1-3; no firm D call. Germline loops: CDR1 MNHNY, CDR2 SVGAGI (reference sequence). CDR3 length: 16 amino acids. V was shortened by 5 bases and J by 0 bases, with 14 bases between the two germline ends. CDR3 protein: CASSAPQSASGNTIYF. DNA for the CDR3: TGTGCCAGCAGTGCCCCTCAGTCTGCCTCTGGAAACACCATATATTTT.

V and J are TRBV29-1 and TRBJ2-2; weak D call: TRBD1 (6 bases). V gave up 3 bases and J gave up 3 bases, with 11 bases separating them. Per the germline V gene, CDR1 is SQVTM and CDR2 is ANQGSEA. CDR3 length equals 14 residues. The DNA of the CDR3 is TGCAGCGTTGATTGGCAGGGGCACACCGGGGAGCTGTTTTTT. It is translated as CSVDWQGHTGELFF.

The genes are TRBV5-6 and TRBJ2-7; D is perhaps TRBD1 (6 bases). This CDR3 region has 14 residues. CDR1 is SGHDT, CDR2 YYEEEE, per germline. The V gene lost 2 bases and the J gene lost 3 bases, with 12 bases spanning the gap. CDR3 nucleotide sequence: TGTGCCAGCAGCTTTCCCGACAGGAACTACGAGCAGTACTTC. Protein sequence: CASSFPDRNYEQYF.

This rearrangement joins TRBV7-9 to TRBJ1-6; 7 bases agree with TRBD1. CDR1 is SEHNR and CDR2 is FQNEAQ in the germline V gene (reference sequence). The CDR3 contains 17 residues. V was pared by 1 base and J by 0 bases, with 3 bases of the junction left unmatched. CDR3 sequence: CASSLGGQSSYNSPLHF. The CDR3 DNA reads TGTGCCAGCAGCTTAGGGGGACAGAGCTCCTATAATTCACCCCTCCACTTT.

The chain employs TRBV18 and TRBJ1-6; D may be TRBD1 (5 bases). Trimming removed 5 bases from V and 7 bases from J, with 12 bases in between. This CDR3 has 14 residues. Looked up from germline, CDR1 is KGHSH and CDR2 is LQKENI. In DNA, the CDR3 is TGTGCCAGCTCAATGGGACGGGAAAATTCACCCCTCCACTTT. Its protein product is CASSMGRENSPLHF. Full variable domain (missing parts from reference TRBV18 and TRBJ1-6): NAGVMQNPRHLVRRRGQEARLRCSPMKGHSHVYWYRQLPEEGLKFMVYLQKENIIDESGMPKERFSAEFPKEGPSILRIQQVVRGDSAAYFCASSMGRENSPLHFGNGTRLTVT.

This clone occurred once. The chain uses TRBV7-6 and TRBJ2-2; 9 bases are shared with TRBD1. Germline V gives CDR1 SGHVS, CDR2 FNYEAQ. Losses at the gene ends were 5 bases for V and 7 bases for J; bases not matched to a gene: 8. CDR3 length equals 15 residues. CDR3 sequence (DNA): TGTGCCAGCAGCCTCGGGACAGGGTATCACGGGGAGCTGTTTTTT. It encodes CASSLGTGYHGELFF. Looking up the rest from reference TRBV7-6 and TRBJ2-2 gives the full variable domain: GAGVSQSPRYKVTKRGQDVALRCDPISGHVSLYWYRQALGQGPEFLTYFNYEAQQDKSGLPNDRFSAERPEGSISTLTIQRTEQRDSAMYRCASSLGTGYHGELFFGEGSRLTVL.

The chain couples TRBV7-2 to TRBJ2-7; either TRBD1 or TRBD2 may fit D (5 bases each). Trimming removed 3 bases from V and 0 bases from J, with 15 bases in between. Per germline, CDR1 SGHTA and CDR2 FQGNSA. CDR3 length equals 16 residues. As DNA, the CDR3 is TGTGCCAGCAGCTTGGGACCCTCCAAAAGCTCCTACGAGCAGTACTTC. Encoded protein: CASSLGPSKSSYEQYF.

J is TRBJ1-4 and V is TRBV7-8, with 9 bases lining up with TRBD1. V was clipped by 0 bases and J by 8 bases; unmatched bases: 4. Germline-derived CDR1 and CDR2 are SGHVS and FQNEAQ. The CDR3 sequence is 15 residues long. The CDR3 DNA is TGTGCCAGCAGCTTAGCCGGGACAGGGTACGAAAAACTGTTTTTT. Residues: CASSLAGTGYEKLFF.

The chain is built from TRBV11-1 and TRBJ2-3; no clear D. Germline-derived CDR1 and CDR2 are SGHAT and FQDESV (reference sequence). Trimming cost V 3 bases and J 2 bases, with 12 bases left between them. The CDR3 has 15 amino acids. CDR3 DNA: TGTGCCAGCAGCTTTGGTCGAGGTGACACAGATACGCAGTATTTT. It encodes CASSFGRGDTDTQYF.

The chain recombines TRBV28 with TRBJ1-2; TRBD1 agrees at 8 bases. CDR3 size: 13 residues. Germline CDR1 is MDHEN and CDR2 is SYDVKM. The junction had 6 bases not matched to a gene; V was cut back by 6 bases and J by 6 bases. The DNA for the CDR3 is TGTGCCAGCAGCCGGACAGGGATCCATGGCTACACCTTC. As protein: CASSRTGIHGYTF.

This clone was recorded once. This CDR3 is CASSPSWAGGYEQYF. CDR3 coding DNA: TGCGCCAGCAGCCCGTCCTGGGCGGGAGGCTACGAGCAGTACTTC. J is TRBJ2-7 and V is TRBV5-1, with TRBD2 matching 8 bases. Germline V lookup: CDR1 SGHRS, CDR2 YFSETQ. The CDR3 contains 15 residues. The trim removed 4 bases at V and 3 bases at J, leaving 9 bases unmatched.

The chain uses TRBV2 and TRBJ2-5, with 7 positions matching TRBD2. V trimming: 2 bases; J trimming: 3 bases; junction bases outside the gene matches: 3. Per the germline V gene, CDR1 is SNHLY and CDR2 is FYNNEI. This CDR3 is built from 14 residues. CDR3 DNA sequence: TGTGCCAGCAGTGAAAGCCTAGCGGAAGAGACCCAGTACTTC. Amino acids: CASSESLAEETQYF.

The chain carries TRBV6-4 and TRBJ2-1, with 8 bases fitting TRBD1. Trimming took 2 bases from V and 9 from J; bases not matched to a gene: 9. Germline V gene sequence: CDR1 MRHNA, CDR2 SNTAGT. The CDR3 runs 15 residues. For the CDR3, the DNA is TGTGCCAGCAGTGACCCAACAGGGGGTTCCCCTGAGCAGTTCTTC. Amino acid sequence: CASSDPTGGSPEQFF.

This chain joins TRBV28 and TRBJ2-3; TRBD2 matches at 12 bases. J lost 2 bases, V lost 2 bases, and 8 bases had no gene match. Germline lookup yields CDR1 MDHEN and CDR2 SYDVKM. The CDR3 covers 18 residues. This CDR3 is CASSLTPSGGELTDTQYF. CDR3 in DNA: TGTGCCAGCAGTTTAACGCCTAGCGGGGGGGAGCTCACAGATACGCAGTATTTT.

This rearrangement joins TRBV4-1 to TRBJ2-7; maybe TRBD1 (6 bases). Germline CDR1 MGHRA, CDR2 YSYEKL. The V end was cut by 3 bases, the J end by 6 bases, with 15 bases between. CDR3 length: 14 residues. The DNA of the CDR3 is TGCGCCAGCAGCCAGGGGGCCTTCAGGGCCGAGCAGTACTTC. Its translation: CASSQGAFRAEQYF.

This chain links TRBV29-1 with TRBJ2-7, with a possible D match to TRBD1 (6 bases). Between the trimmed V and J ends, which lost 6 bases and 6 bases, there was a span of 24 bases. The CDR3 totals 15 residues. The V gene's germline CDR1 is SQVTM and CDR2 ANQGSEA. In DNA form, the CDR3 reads TGCAGCGTGGTGGGACACCGGGTACGAAAGCTCGAGCAGTACTTC. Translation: CSVVGHRVRKLEQYF.

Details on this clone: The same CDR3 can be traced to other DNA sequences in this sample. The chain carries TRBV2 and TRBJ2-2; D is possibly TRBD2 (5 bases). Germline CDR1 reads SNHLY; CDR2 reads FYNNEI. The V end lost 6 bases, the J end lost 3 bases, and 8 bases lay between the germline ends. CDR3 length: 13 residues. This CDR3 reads CASRQEDTGELFF. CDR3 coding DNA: TGTGCCAGCAGGCAGGAGGACACCGGGGAGCTGTTTTTT. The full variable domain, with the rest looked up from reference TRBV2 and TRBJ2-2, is EPEVTQTPSHQVTQMGQEVILRCVPISNHLYFYWYRQILGQKVEFLVSFYNNEISEKSEIFDDQFSVERPDGSNFTLKIRSTKLEDSAMYFCASRQEDTGELFFGEGSRLTVL.

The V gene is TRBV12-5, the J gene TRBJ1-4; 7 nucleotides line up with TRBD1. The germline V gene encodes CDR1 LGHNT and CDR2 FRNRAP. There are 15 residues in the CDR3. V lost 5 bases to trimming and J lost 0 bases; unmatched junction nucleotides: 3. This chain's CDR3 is CASGLGQATNEKLFF. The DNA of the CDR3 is TGTGCTAGTGGTCTCGGACAGGCAACTAATGAAAAACTGTTTTTT.

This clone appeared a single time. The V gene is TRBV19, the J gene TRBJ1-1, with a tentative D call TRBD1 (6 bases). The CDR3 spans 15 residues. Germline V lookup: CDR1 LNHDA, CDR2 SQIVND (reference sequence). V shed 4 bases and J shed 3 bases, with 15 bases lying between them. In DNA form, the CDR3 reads TGTGCCAGTAGTAACCACAGGGTGGTGGACACTGAAGCTTTCTTT. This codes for CASSNHRVVDTEAFF.

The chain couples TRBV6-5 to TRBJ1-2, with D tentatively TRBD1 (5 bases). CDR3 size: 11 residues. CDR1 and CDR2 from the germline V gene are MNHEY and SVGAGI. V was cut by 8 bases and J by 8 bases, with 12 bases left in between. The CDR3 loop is CASLEQGGYTF. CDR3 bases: TGTGCCAGCCTGGAGCAGGGCGGCTACACCTTC.

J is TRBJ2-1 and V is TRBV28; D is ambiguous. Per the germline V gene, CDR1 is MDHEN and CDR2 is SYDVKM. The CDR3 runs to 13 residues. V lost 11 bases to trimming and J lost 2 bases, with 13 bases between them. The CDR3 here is CASQLGTYNEQFF. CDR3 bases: TGTGCCTCTCAACTGGGGACCTACAATGAGCAGTTCTTC.

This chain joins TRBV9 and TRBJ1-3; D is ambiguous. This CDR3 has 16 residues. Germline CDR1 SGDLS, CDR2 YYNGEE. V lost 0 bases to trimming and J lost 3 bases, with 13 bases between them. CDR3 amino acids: CASSVAGVGNGNTIYF. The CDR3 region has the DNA TGTGCCAGCAGCGTAGCAGGCGTGGGGAATGGAAACACCATATATTTT.

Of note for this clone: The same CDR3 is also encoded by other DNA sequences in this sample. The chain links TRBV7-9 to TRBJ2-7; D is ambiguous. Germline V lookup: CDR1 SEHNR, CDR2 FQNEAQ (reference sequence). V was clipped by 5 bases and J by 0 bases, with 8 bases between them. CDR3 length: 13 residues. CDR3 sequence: CASSARFSYEQYF. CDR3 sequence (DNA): TGTGCCAGCAGCGCCCGATTCTCCTACGAGCAGTACTTC.